A single sample gave rise to the 25 T cell receptor beta chains below, sequenced in a study of Graves' ophthalmopathy and Graves' hyperthyroidism. Transcripts of RNA were the source for amplifying TCR beta CDR3 regions. Amplification began with first-round RT-PCR using HTBI primers, then second-round multiplex PCR was performed. TCRdb itself ran the multiplex PCR reads through MiXCR, one entry per CDR3 protein. This table has 620,000 or so distinct CDR3 sequences, 22% appearing once. The sample comprised peripheral blood. All receptors come from a woman between 18 and 29 years old with stable Graves' hyperthyroidism. Some clones in this sample may be carry-over from other donors' samples.

This clonotype was counted between two and nine times. J is TRBJ1-6 and V is TRBV6-2 or TRBV6-3, with D maybe TRBD1 (5 bases). This CDR3 is built from 21 residues. Trimming pared 0 bases from V and 5 bases from J, leaving 26 bases between. Germline assignment: CDR1 MNHEY and CDR2 SVGEGT. For the CDR3, the DNA is TGTGCCAGCAGTTACTCGACTGTAGACAGAGGATTGGGAACAGATAATTCACCCCTCCACTTT. Translation gives CASSYSTVDRGLGTDNSPLHF.

This clonotype was recorded at least ten times. V gene TRBV5-1 combines with J gene TRBJ2-2; 11 positions match TRBD1. The germline V gene encodes CDR1 SGHRS and CDR2 YFSETQ. This CDR3 has 16 amino acids. V shed 4 bases and J 4 bases; nucleotides not matched to a gene: 6. The CDR3 sequence is CASSRDGQGATGELFF. The DNA of the CDR3 is TGCGCCAGCAGCCGGGATGGACAGGGGGCCACCGGGGAGCTGTTTTTT.

This clonotype was picked up many times. The chain links TRBV27 to TRBJ1-6; 9 nucleotides agree with TRBD1. J lost 7 bases, V lost 6 bases, and 10 bases had no gene match. The germline gives CDR1 MNHEY, CDR2 SMNVEV (reference sequence). CDR3 length: 16 amino acids. The CDR3 DNA reads TGTGCCAGCAGAATCGTCGGGACAGGGTGGAATTCACCCCTCCACTTT. Its translation is CASRIVGTGWNSPLHF.

This clonotype has a count of ten or more. V and J are TRBV12-3 or TRBV12-4 and TRBJ1-2; possible D gene TRBD1, 5 bases. The CDR3 runs to 14 residues. Trimming stripped 6 bases from V and 5 bases from J, with 16 bases between. In DNA, the CDR3 is TGTGCCAGCAGGCCTGGGGGGGTAGGGTATGGCTACACCTTC. This encodes CASRPGGVGYGYTF.

Many counts were recorded for this clonotype. The chain joins TRBV5-5 to TRBJ1-2; no clear D. Trimming cost V 4 bases and J 0 bases, with 7 bases left between them. The CDR3 sequence is 13 residues long. Germline V CDR1 and CDR2: SGHKS, YYEKEE (reference sequence). CDR3 residues: CASSHQANYGYTF. In DNA, the CDR3 is TGTGCCAGCAGCCATCAAGCTAACTATGGCTACACCTTC.

This clonotype was recorded many times. The J gene is TRBJ1-1, the V gene TRBV29-1; TRBD1 aligns across 10 bases. J lost 11 bases, V lost 4 bases, and 16 bases had no gene match. This CDR3 spans 15 amino acids. CDR1 is SQVTM, CDR2 ANQGSEA, per germline. This chain's CDR3 is CSVVPPLGQGNLAFF. CDR3 DNA sequence: TGCAGCGTTGTTCCCCCCTTGGGACAGGGGAACCTGGCTTTCTTT.

This clonotype has a handful of counts. One end of the junction varies from germline; a read error may be responsible. The chain has TRBV7-2 and TRBJ1-1, with no clear D. The CDR3 has 14 amino acids. Germline V gene data show CDR1 as SGHTA and CDR2 as FQGNSA. In DNA, the CDR3 is TGTGCCTGCAGCTTAACCCGCTGGTCCACTGAAGCTTTCTTT. Residues: CACSLTRWSTEAFF.

This clonotype was seen just once. The genes are TRBV5-5 and TRBJ1-1; no firm D call. Germline values: CDR1 SGHKS, CDR2 YYEKEE (reference sequence). Trimming pared 1 base from V and 3 bases from J, leaving 10 bases between. The CDR3 runs to 14 residues. CDR3 loop: CASSLRTVDTEAFF. The CDR3 DNA follows: TGTGCCAGCAGCTTGCGTACAGTGGACACTGAAGCTTTCTTT.

For the CDR3, the DNA is TGTGCCAGCACCTCTCGGACAGGGGGCATTGGCTACACCTTC. Amino acid sequence: CASTSRTGGIGYTF. This chain links TRBV3-1 with TRBJ1-2; 11 nucleotides align to TRBD1. There are 14 residues in the CDR3. V dropped 7 bases and J dropped 7; count of bases not matched to a gene: 8. CDR1 is LGHDT, CDR2 YNNKEL, per germline (reference sequence).

With respect to this clonotype: The germline gene is not matched at one end of the junction; a read error may be the cause. The rearrangement uses TRBV5-6 and TRBJ1-2, with D perhaps matching TRBD1 (6 bases). This CDR3 contains 14 residues. CDR1 and CDR2 from the germline V gene are SGHDT and YYEEEE. The CDR3 region is CAISPWGRGYGYTF. CDR3 bases: TGTGCCATCAGCCCATGGGGCAGGGGCTATGGCTACACCTTC.

This clonotype was recorded at least ten times. The chain carries TRBV6-5 and TRBJ2-7, with D perhaps TRBD1 (6 bases). The CDR3 spans 15 residues. V was clipped by 0 bases and J by 6 bases, with 15 bases between them. Germline V lookup: CDR1 MNHEY, CDR2 SVGAGI. The CDR3 protein is CASSYSTRGSFEQYF. CDR3 nucleotide sequence: TGTGCCAGCAGTTACTCGACGAGGGGGTCGTTCGAGCAGTACTTC.

This clonotype appeared a few times. This CDR3 reads CASSTPGQGSSSNQPQHF. The CDR3 DNA is TGTGCCAGCAGTACCCCGGGACAGGGCTCTTCTAGCAATCAGCCCCAGCATTTT. The gene calls are TRBV6-2 or TRBV6-3 and TRBJ1-5, with 9 bases matching TRBD1. The CDR3 totals 18 residues. V was clipped by 5 bases and J by 0 bases; unmatched bases: 11. The V gene's germline CDR1 is MNHEY and CDR2 SVGEGT.

This clonotype was seen many times. The chain combines TRBV6-1 with TRBJ1-2, with 11 bases fitting TRBD1. This CDR3 is 16 amino acids long. The V gene end was trimmed by 2 bases and the J gene end by 4 bases; junction bases not matched to a gene: 6. Germline loops: CDR1 MNHNS, CDR2 SASEGT. CDR3 loop: CASSEIGQGAAYGYTF. The CDR3 DNA reads TGTGCCAGCAGTGAAATTGGACAGGGGGCTGCCTATGGCTACACCTTC.

The table lists this clonotype with a count of one. V is TRBV28 and J is TRBJ2-2, with a possible D match to TRBD2 (7 bases). CDR1 MDHEN and CDR2 SYDVKM come from the germline V gene. CDR3 size: 15 residues. The V end lost 5 bases, the J end lost 8 bases, and 18 bases lay between the germline ends. The CDR3 region has the DNA TGTGCCAGCAGTCTTGCACAGGGAGGGGTAGGGGAGCTGTTTTTT. This translates into CASSLAQGGVGELFF.

The chain recombines TRBV7-9 with TRBJ2-7, with 9 bases matching TRBD1. The CDR3 covers 12 residues. The ends lost 5 bases at V and 7 bases at J; junction bases unmatched: 3. The germline V gene encodes CDR1 SEHNR and CDR2 FQNEAQ (reference sequence). The CDR3 bases are TGTGCCAGCAGCGGGACAGGGATGGAGCAGTACTTC. As protein: CASSGTGMEQYF.

This clonotype was detected many times. The CDR3 DNA reads as TGCGCCAGCAGCTTGGAAGGGCCCCTAAGTAATCAGCCCCAGCATTTT. Encoded protein: CASSLEGPLSNQPQHF. The chain employs TRBV5-1 and TRBJ1-5, with unresolved D. V was shortened by 0 bases and J by 4 bases, with 14 bases between the two germline ends. The germline V gene has CDR1 SGHRS and CDR2 YFSETQ. The CDR3 extends over 16 amino acids.

This clonotype was recorded at least ten times. The V gene is TRBV28, the J gene TRBJ1-2; possible D gene TRBD1, 6 bases. CDR1 and CDR2 from the germline V gene are MDHEN and SYDVKM. V was pared by 3 bases and J by 4 bases, with 15 bases between. The CDR3 covers 15 residues. The CDR3 reads CASSFPPGHSYGYTF. CDR3 sequence (DNA): TGTGCCAGCAGTTTCCCACCGGGACACTCCTATGGCTACACCTTC.

Many counts were recorded for this clonotype. The chain links TRBV20-1 to TRBJ1-5; D unresolved. The CDR3 runs 16 residues. V lost 1 base, J lost 6 bases, and 19 bases lay in between. CDR1 is DFQATT and CDR2 is SNEGSKA in the germline V gene (reference sequence). The CDR3 reads CSARGMEPSHTQPQHF. The CDR3 bases are TGCAGTGCTAGAGGAATGGAGCCATCACATACTCAGCCCCAGCATTTT.

This rearrangement joins TRBV6-2 or TRBV6-3 to TRBJ2-4; 10 nucleotides align to TRBD2. Per the germline V gene, CDR1 is MNHEY and CDR2 is SVGEGT. CDR3 size: 16 residues. The junction had 8 bases not matched to a gene; V was cut back by 2 bases and J by 7 bases. The CDR3 region has the DNA TGTGCCAGCAGTTACCCCCGAAGCGGGAGGGGGAACATTCAGTACTTC. Its protein is CASSYPRSGRGNIQYF.

V gene TRBV11-2 combines with J gene TRBJ2-5; possibly TRBD1 for D (6 bases). Germline loops: CDR1 SGHAT, CDR2 FQNNGV. With 4 bases removed from V and 5 bases from J, the gap between germline ends came to 14 bases. The CDR3 is 14 residues long. CDR3 coding DNA: TGTGCCAGCAGCTCAAGACAGGCAGGGGAGACCCAGTACTTC. It specifies CASSSRQAGETQYF.

Only a few counts were recorded for this clonotype. V and J are TRBV6-1 and TRBJ1-1, with 7 bases aligning to TRBD1. V gave up 6 bases and J gave up 6 bases; unmatched junction bases: 7. CDR3 length: 13 amino acids. Looked up from germline, CDR1 is MNHNS and CDR2 is SASEGT. The CDR3 spells CASSLTRGPEAFF. As DNA, the CDR3 is TGTGCCAGCAGCCTGACGAGGGGGCCTGAAGCTTTCTTT.

This clonotype came up many times. The rearrangement joins TRBV20-1 to TRBJ1-5, with no clear D. The V end lost 5 bases, the J end lost 9 bases, and 14 bases lay between the germline ends. Germline CDR1 and CDR2: DFQATT and SNEGSKA (reference sequence). This CDR3 has 12 residues. Here the CDR3 reads CSAGSGSRPQHF. DNA for the CDR3: TGCAGTGCTGGCTCCGGGTCTCGGCCCCAGCATTTT.

Regarding this clonotype: Germline is not matched at one junction end, which may reflect a read error. V is TRBV5-4 and J is TRBJ2-7, with D perhaps matching TRBD1 (6 bases). CDR1 is SGHNT and CDR2 is YYREEE in the germline V gene (reference sequence). This CDR3 is 14 amino acids long. CDR3 amino acids: CGSSPRDTTYEQYF. The CDR3 bases are TGTGGCAGCAGCCCCCGGGACACTACCTACGAGCAGTACTTC.

The rearrangement links TRBV6-1 to TRBJ1-2, with D hard to call. The V end lost 7 bases, the J end lost 14 bases, and 11 bases lay between the germline ends. This CDR3 is built from 9 residues. CDR1 and CDR2 from the germline V gene are MNHNS and SASEGT. Here the CDR3 reads CASTPLRTF. The CDR3 nucleotides read TGTGCCAGCACCCCCTTACGGACCTTC.

This clonotype was picked up many times. The rearrangement joins TRBV6-1 to TRBJ1-6; D call uncertain. Trimming removed 5 bases at V and 0 bases at J, with 5 bases between. CDR1 and CDR2 from the germline V gene are MNHNS and SASEGT. The CDR3 runs 14 residues. This CDR3 reads CASSRRSYNSPLHF. The CDR3, as DNA: TGTGCCAGCAGTCGACGCTCCTATAATTCACCCCTCCACTTT.